Following are 8 T cell receptor beta chains from one sample sequenced in a study of STAT5B mutations in CD4+ large granular lymphocyte leukemia (dated by TCRdb to 2021 to 2024). Libraries were constructed by the immunoSEQ multiplex PCR assay. Not all clones reach the TCRdb copy of this immuneACCESS table, which keeps in-frame sequences only. Checked studies attribute under half of the gap to unresolved V genes and leave the rest unexplained. The sample yields fewer than 40,000 clones; around 84% were counted once. The biggest ten clones account for roughly 2.5% of the sample. The sequenced material came from CD4+ T cells from blood buffy coats. The receptor source for this set is a human donor in good health.

The chain is built from TRBV6-1 and TRBJ1-1; 7 bases are a match to TRBD1. Trimming cost V 8 bases and J 0 bases; bases outside gene matches: 9. Germline lookup yields CDR1 MNHNS and CDR2 SASEGT. This CDR3 spans 15 amino acids. CDR3 DNA sequence: TGTGCCAGCCAAAAAAGGACAGGACTGAACACTGAAGCTTTCTTT. Translation gives CASQKRTGLNTEAFF.

This clone has just one count. The chain couples TRBV18 to TRBJ2-3, with 8 bases aligning to TRBD1. Per the germline V gene, CDR1 is KGHSH and CDR2 is LQKENI. The trim removed 6 bases at V and 5 bases at J, leaving 7 bases unmatched. The CDR3 contains 14 residues. The chain's CDR3 is CASSRQGAKDTQYF. In DNA form, the CDR3 reads TGTGCCAGCTCCAGGCAGGGGGCAAAAGATACGCAGTATTTT.

V usage is TRBV19 and J usage is TRBJ2-2; D might be TRBD1 (5 bases). Germline lookup yields CDR1 LNHDA and CDR2 SQIVND (reference sequence). Between the trimmed V and J ends, which lost 3 bases and 1 base, there was a span of 9 bases. This CDR3 is built from 15 residues. The CDR3 region has the DNA TGTGCCAGTAGTATTGGGCAGGGGAACACCGGGGAGCTGTTTTTT. Residues: CASSIGQGNTGELFF.

V usage is TRBV5-1 and J usage is TRBJ2-7; D gene ambiguous. Germline V gene data show CDR1 as SGHRS and CDR2 as YFSETQ. Trimming took off 1 base at V and 1 base at J, with 6 bases between the two ends. The CDR3 spans 13 residues. CDR3 loop: CASSLTLSYEQYF. The CDR3, as DNA: TGCGCCAGCAGCTTGACTCTTTCCTACGAGCAGTACTTC.

The V call is TRBV18, the J call TRBJ1-1; the D is unclear. V was clipped by 2 bases and J by 1 base, with 8 bases between them. The CDR3 sequence is 14 residues long. Germline V gene sequence: CDR1 KGHSH, CDR2 LQKENI. The CDR3 loop reads CASSPGFENTEAFF. CDR3 nucleotides: TGTGCCAGCTCACCAGGATTCGAGAACACTGAAGCTTTCTTT.

This chain links TRBV5-1 with TRBJ2-1; 10 bases match TRBD2. V trimming: 0 bases; J trimming: 10 bases; junction bases outside the gene matches: 7. Germline lookup yields CDR1 SGHRS and CDR2 YFSETQ. The CDR3 has 15 amino acids. The DNA for the CDR3 is TGCGCCAGCAGCTTGGCAGCGGGGGGGCCTGCGGAGCAGTTCTTC. Its protein product is CASSLAAGGPAEQFF.

The chain employs TRBV6-1 and TRBJ2-3; D uncertain. This CDR3 is 13 amino acids long. Germline lookup yields CDR1 MNHNS and CDR2 SASEGT. Trimming left V 6 bases short and J 0 bases short, with 7 bases between. CDR3 nucleotides: TGTGCCAGCAGGGGCTCGAGCACAGATACGCAGTATTTT. As protein: CASRGSSTDTQYF.

The chain is built from TRBV7-2 and TRBJ2-3; no clear D gene. Trimming removed 1 base from V and 0 bases from J, with 8 bases in between. The CDR3 is 15 amino acids. Per germline, CDR1 SGHTA and CDR2 FQGNSA. The CDR3 is CASSLGPSSTDTQYF. The DNA for the CDR3 is TGTGCCAGCAGCTTAGGGCCATCTAGCACAGATACGCAGTATTTT.